The entry that follows covers one T cell receptor (beta chain) sequence. The CDR3 spans 15 residues. Germline V gene data show CDR1 as MNHEY and CDR2 as SVGEGT. V was clipped by 6 bases and J by 0 bases; unmatched bases: 6. The source of the sample is a study of blood T cell repertoires in COVID-19. Study overall: Acute-phase and convalescent COVID-19 samples originated in the United States, Italy and Spain. The analysed material was cDNA or gDNA that came from T cells, B-cell-depleted T cells, or PBMCs.

Authors' data handling: Reference gene primer amplification gave estimated nucleated cell counts. Only in-frame clones appear in the TCRdb table, and some are missing; sequencing was by immunoSEQ multiplex PCR. The V and J calls and clone size come from that table; D and trimming were worked out from the DNA. This table holds about 74,000 clones, 84% found once. Input material: peripheral blood. This receptor was taken from a man between 65 and 85 years old with acute or convalescent COVID-19. The V call is TRBV6-2 or TRBV6-3, the J call TRBJ1-2; TRBD1 aligns across 8 bases. In nucleotides, the CDR3 is TGTGCCAGCAGCCAGGCAGGGGGCGCTAACTATGGCTACACCTTC. It codes for CASSQAGGANYGYTF.